The 9 T cell receptor beta chains given below trace back to one sample, sequenced in a study of cytomegalovirus exposure and HLA in healthy donors. The study ran its PCR with 60 Vbeta and 13 Jbeta primers. Data came from immunoSEQ multiplex PCR; TCRdb stores just in-frame clones and leaves some out. This sample has about 190,000 clones, with more than 65% found just once. The sample consisted of PBMCs. The receptor source for this set is a woman between 25 and 40 years old in good health and CMV-seropositive.

This clone is a singleton in its sample. The V call is TRBV5-1, the J call TRBJ1-4; D gene ambiguous. The germline V gene has CDR1 SGHRS and CDR2 YFSETQ. V was pared by 3 bases and J by 8 bases, with 11 bases between. This CDR3 comprises 13 residues. The CDR3 region is CASSSRLTEKLFF. For the CDR3, the DNA is TGCGCCAGCAGCTCTCGACTGACGGAAAAACTGTTTTTT.

As DNA, the CDR3 is TGTGCCAGTAGTGTGGGGACAGGGCCGTACGAGCAGTACTTC. Translation: CASSVGTGPYEQYF. The chain joins TRBV19 to TRBJ2-7; 9 bases agree with TRBD1. The CDR3 length is 14 residues. V lost 5 bases, J lost 4 bases, and 6 bases stayed unmatched. In germline, CDR1 is LNHDA, CDR2 SQIVND (reference sequence).

V and J are TRBV7-6 and TRBJ2-7; 7 bases map to TRBD2. The CDR3 spans 15 residues. Germline values: CDR1 SGHVS, CDR2 FNYEAQ. The V gene end was trimmed by 6 bases and the J gene end by 5 bases; junction bases not matched to a gene: 13. CDR3 protein: CASRLPSGTKHEQYF. The CDR3 region has the DNA TGTGCCAGCAGATTACCCAGCGGGACTAAACACGAGCAGTACTTC.

The chain links TRBV10-3 to TRBJ2-7, with D perhaps matching TRBD1 (6 bases). Germline V lookup: CDR1 ENHRY, CDR2 SYGVKD. This CDR3 has 12 residues. The V gene lost 6 bases and the J gene lost 3 bases, with 9 bases spanning the gap. CDR3 in amino acids: CAISPQGYEQYF. CDR3 nucleotides: TGTGCCATCAGCCCACAGGGCTACGAGCAGTACTTC.

This clone was counted only a few times. The chain employs TRBV23-1 and TRBJ2-7; D might be TRBD1 (6 bases). TRBV23-1 is noted as an ORF with a role that remains uncertain. V lost 3 bases and J lost 3, with 15 bases in between. The CDR3 contains 15 residues. CDR3 residues: CASSHPYRDLYEQYF. The CDR3 nucleotides read TGCGCCAGCAGTCATCCCTACAGGGACCTCTACGAGCAGTACTTC.

This sequence joins TRBV6-1 and TRBJ2-7; the match to TRBD1 covers 11 bases. CDR1 MNHNS and CDR2 SASEGT come from the germline V gene. The CDR3 is 15 residues long. V shed 6 bases, J shed 0 bases, and the junction held 4 bases outside the gene matches. The CDR3 region has the DNA TGTGCCAGCAGGTACGGGACAGGGGGCTCCTACGAGCAGTACTTC. Protein product: CASRYGTGGSYEQYF.

This sequence joins TRBV21-1 and TRBJ2-7; TRBD1, as called in the table, went unchecked against the DNA. TRBV21-1 is listed as a pseudogene. This CDR3 is 11 amino acids long. The CDR3 DNA reads as TGTGCCATCACACCGTCCTACGAGCAGTACTTC. Translated: CAITPSYEQYF.

This sequence joins TRBV10-2 and TRBJ1-5; no firm D call. V was trimmed by 2 bases and J by 1 base, leaving 6 bases between them. Germline loops: CDR1 WSHSY, CDR2 SAAADI. The length of the CDR3 is 14 residues. Here the CDR3 DNA reads TGCGCCAGCAGTGAGAACGGGAGCAATCAGCCCCAGCATTTT. Translated: CASSENGSNQPQHF.

The rearrangement joins TRBV11-2 to TRBJ1-5, with 9 nucleotides matching TRBD1. This CDR3 has 16 amino acids. The germline CDR1 and CDR2 sequences are SGHAT and FQNNGV. V lost 0 bases to trimming and J lost 7 bases; unmatched junction nucleotides: 7. CDR3 sequence: CASSLDEGTGPQPQHF. In DNA form, the CDR3 reads TGTGCCAGCAGCTTAGATGAGGGGACAGGGCCCCAGCCCCAGCATTTT.